The TCR beta chain described here comes from a study of glioma-infiltrating T cells. This clonotype was picked up many times. Its cognate antigen is unknown. The iRepertoire nested amplicon-rescue multiplex PCR amplified TCR alpha and beta CDR3s from RNA. Tissue mRNA or PBMC total RNA, about 85-400 ng, went into one-step reverse transcription and amplification. One entry per CDR3 protein, called by TCRdb with MiXCR from the multiplex PCR reads. This sample has roughly 120,000 distinct CDR3 sequences, with approximately 26% found just once. In germline, CDR1 is MDHEN, CDR2 SYDVKM. Trimming took off 10 bases at V and 2 bases at J, with 21 bases between the two ends. The CDR3 totals 16 residues. General observations from the study: Gliomas, especially low-grade, showed above-expected tissue-blood divergence; non-neoplastic patients showed below. Only very few CDR3 sequences appeared in both tissue and blood.

The receptor's source is a human donor with low-grade glioma or glioblastoma, undergoing nonglioma brain surgery, or in good health (not recorded which). V is TRBV28 and J is TRBJ2-1; maybe TRBD2 (6 bases). Input material: glioma tissue, nonneoplastic brain tissue, or PBMCs (not recorded which). As DNA, the CDR3 is TGTGCCACCACTGGATTTCGAGAGCGGGCCTACAATGAGCAGTTCTTC. Its translation is CATTGFRERAYNEQFF. The full variable domain, in which reference TRBV28 and TRBJ2-1 provide the parts outside the CDR3, is DVKVTQSSRYLVKRTGEKVFLECVQDMDHENMFWYRQDPGLGLRLIYFSYDVKMKEKGDIPEGYSVSREKKERFSLILESASTNQTSMYLCATTGFRERAYNEQFFGPGTRLTVL.